These T cell receptor beta chains were read from a single sample in a study of T-cell reconstitution after alpha-beta-depleted transplantation in children. Via MiXCR, TCRdb re-called the PCR reads, giving one row per CDR3 protein. The repertoire holds about 420,000 distinct CDR3 sequences, with around 16% as singletons. Sample: PBMCs, mostly from graft donor cells, taken 360 days after TCRalphabeta/CD19-depleted stem cell transplant. The receptor set was obtained from a boy under two years old who had a stem cell transplant for Wiskott-Aldrich syndrome, so the T cells may come from the graft donor. The CDR3 runs from the conserved cysteine through the conserved F or W. The D gene is left open where the match is weak. Some rows mark clone size as missing; the rest say once, few, many or name a class of expanded clone.

V gene: TRBV12-3/TRBV12-4; J gene: TRBJ2-7; clone size: few; D gene: NA; CDR3 DNA: TGTGCCAGCAGATCCAGCCGGGGGGCCCCCTACGAGCAGTACTTC; CDR3 protein: CASRSSRGAPYEQYF
V gene: TRBV7-2; J gene: TRBJ2-7; clone size: few; D gene: NA; CDR3 DNA: TGTGCCAGCAGCTTCTTACTAGTTGGCTACGAGCAGTACTTC; CDR3 protein: CASSFLLVGYEQYF
V gene: TRBV7-2; J gene: TRBJ2-3; clone size: few; D gene: NA; CDR3 DNA: TGTGCCAGCAGCTTAGAGAGTAGAGGGCAGTATTTT; CDR3 protein: CASSLESRGQYF
V gene: TRBV15; J gene: TRBJ2-1; clone size: few; D gene: NA; CDR3 DNA: TGTGCCACCAGCAGCATCAATGAGCAGTTCTTC; CDR3 protein: CATSSINEQFF
V gene: TRBV11-2; J gene: TRBJ2-3; clone size: NA; D gene: TRBD2; CDR3 DNA: TGTACCAGCAGCAGTAAGCGGGGGGACTCCCCTAGTAGTACAGATACGCAGTATTTT; CDR3 protein: CTSSSKRGDSPSSTDTQYF
V gene: TRBV20-1; J gene: TRBJ1-6; clone size: NA; D gene: NA; CDR3 DNA: TGCAGTGCTAAACAGACATATAATTCACCCCTCCACTTT; CDR3 protein: CSAKQTYNSPLHF
V gene: TRBV5-1; J gene: TRBJ1-1; clone size: NA; D gene: NA; CDR3 DNA: TGCGCCAGCAGATCGGCGGACACTGAAGCTTTCTTT; CDR3 protein: CASRSADTEAFF
V gene: TRBV5-1; J gene: TRBJ2-1; clone size: few; D gene: NA; CDR3 DNA: TGCGCCAGCAACAGGGATCTATTGTACAATGAGCAGTTCTTC; CDR3 protein: CASNRDLLYNEQFF
V gene: TRBV12-3/TRBV12-4; J gene: TRBJ1-4; clone size: few; D gene: NA; CDR3 DNA: TGTGCCAGCGGGTCGGGAACTAATGAAAAACTGTTTTTT; CDR3 protein: CASGSGTNEKLFF
V gene: TRBV14; J gene: TRBJ2-3; clone size: few; D gene: TRBD2; CDR3 DNA: TGTGCCAGCAGCCACCGGGGGGGGCCCGGCACAGATACGCAGTATTTT; CDR3 protein: CASSHRGGPGTDTQYF
V gene: TRBV18; J gene: TRBJ2-3; clone size: many; D gene: TRBD1; CDR3 DNA: TGTGCCAGCTCACCGGACAGGGATACGCAGTATTTT; CDR3 protein: CASSPDRDTQYF
V gene: TRBV25-1; J gene: TRBJ2-1; clone size: few; D gene: TRBD2; CDR3 DNA: TGTGCCAGCAGTTACGGGGGGGATGAGCAGTTCTTC; CDR3 protein: CASSYGGDEQFF
V gene: TRBV10-3; J gene: TRBJ2-7; clone size: many; D gene: NA; CDR3 DNA: TGTGCCATCAAAACTGGTCGGGACGAGCAGTACTTC; CDR3 protein: CAIKTGRDEQYF
V gene: TRBV7-9; J gene: TRBJ2-2; clone size: NA; D gene: NA; CDR3 DNA: TGTGCCAGCAGCTTAGCTTCAGGGAGGAGGACCGGGGAGCTGTTTTTT; CDR3 protein: CASSLASGRRTGELFF
V gene: TRBV29-1; J gene: TRBJ2-5; clone size: few; D gene: NA; CDR3 DNA: TGCAGCGTTGAAGGGGTGAGAAGGAGACAGTACCAAGAGACCCAGTACTTC; CDR3 protein: CSVEGVRRRQYQETQYF
V gene: TRBV3-1; J gene: TRBJ2-6; clone size: NA; D gene: NA; CDR3 DNA: TGTGCCAGCAGCCATCCCACAGGTTCTGGGGCCAACGTCCTGACTTTC; CDR3 protein: CASSHPTGSGANVLTF
V gene: TRBV5-1; J gene: TRBJ2-2; clone size: many; D gene: TRBD2; CDR3 DNA: TGCGCCAGCAGCTATTCCCTAGCGGGGGGGCCGACCGGGGAGCTGTTTTTT; CDR3 protein: CASSYSLAGGPTGELFF
V gene: TRBV5-1; J gene: TRBJ2-2; clone size: NA; D gene: NA; CDR3 DNA: TGCGCCAGCAGCTGGGATCTCCTCACCGGGGAGCTGTTTTTT; CDR3 protein: CASSWDLLTGELFF
V gene: TRBV10-2; J gene: TRBJ2-2; clone size: few; D gene: NA; CDR3 DNA: TGCGCCAGCAGGACCCCCTTGGATGCCACGGAGCTGTTTTTT; CDR3 protein: CASRTPLDATELFF
V gene: TRBV11-3; J gene: TRBJ2-2; clone size: few; D gene: NA; CDR3 DNA: TGTGCCAGCAGCTTGGGGACAAGGAACACCGGGGAGCTGTTTTTT; CDR3 protein: CASSLGTRNTGELFF
V gene: TRBV4-1; J gene: TRBJ1-2; clone size: NA; D gene: NA; CDR3 DNA: TGCGCCAGCAGACAAGAAAATGTTAGAGGGGACTATGGCTACACCTTC; CDR3 protein: CASRQENVRGDYGYTF
V gene: TRBV1; J gene: TRBJ2-5; clone size: few; D gene: NA; CDR3 DNA: TGCACCAGCAGCCAAGATCCCATCCTAGCGCCTCAAGAGACCCAGTACTTC; CDR3 protein: CTSSQDPILAPQETQYF
V gene: TRBV5-1; J gene: TRBJ2-2; clone size: NA; D gene: NA; CDR3 DNA: TGCGCCAGCAGGGTCGTGGACACCGGGGAGCTGTTTTTT; CDR3 protein: CASRVVDTGELFF
V gene: TRBV20-1; J gene: TRBJ2-5; clone size: NA; D gene: TRBD2; CDR3 DNA: TGCAGTGCTAGTACTAGCGGGGGGGCTTGGGAGACCCAGTACTTC; CDR3 protein: CSASTSGGAWETQYF